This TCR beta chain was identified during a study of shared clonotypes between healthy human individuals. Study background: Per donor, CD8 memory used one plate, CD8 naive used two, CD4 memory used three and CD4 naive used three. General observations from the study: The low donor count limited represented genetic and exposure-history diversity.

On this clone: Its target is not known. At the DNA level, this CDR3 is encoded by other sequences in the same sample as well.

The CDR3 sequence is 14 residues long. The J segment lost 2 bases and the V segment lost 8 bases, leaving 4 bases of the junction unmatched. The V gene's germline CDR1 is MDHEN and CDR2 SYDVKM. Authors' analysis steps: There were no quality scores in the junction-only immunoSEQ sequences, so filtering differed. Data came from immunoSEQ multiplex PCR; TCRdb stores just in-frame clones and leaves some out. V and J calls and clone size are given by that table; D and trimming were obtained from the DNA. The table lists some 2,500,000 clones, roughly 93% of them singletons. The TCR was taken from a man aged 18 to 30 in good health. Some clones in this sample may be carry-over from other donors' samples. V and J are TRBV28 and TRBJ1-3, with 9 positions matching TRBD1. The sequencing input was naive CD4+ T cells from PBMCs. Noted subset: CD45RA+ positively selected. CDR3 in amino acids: CASLTGGPGNTIYF. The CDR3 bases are TGTGCCAGCCTGACAGGGGGACCTGGAAACACCATATATTTT.